The 9 T cell receptor beta chains below come from one sample, sequenced in a study of T cell repertoires in aging, cancer and after chemotherapy. Peripheral blood genomic DNA, not sorted cells or RNA, was the template. TRB rearrangements spanning V, D and J were amplified using mixed TRB-A/B primers. Each CDR3 protein gets one entry after TCRdb re-called the multiplex PCR reads with MiXCR. Of approximately 1,300 distinct CDR3 sequences listed, approximately 47% are singletons. Sequenced material: blood. The receptors derive from a human donor with a blood cancer.

Remarks on this clonotype: A much bigger clone sits one base away, suggesting this may be a read error. The CDR3, as DNA: TGTGCCAGCAGCTTGGGAGAAAGGAGCACAGATACGCAGTATTTT. Translating gives CASSLGERSTDTQYF. J is TRBJ2-3 and V is TRBV6-5; D may be TRBD2 (5 bases). CDR1 is MNHEY, CDR2 SVGAGI, per germline. Trimming took 6 bases from V and 0 from J, leaving 13 bases between them. This CDR3 has 15 amino acids.

This clonotype was counted once. This chain links TRBV5-6 with TRBJ2-7, with D possibly matching TRBD1 (6 bases). Trimming removed 0 bases from V and 8 bases from J, with 12 bases in between. Germline lookup yields CDR1 SGHDT and CDR2 YYEEEE. This CDR3 contains 13 residues. In DNA form, the CDR3 reads TGTGCCAGCAGCTTGGCAGGGGTGTACAAGCAGTACTTC. This codes for CASSLAGVYKQYF.

By proportion, this clonotype is large. The chain links TRBV12-3 or TRBV12-4 to TRBJ2-5; 9 bases match TRBD2. The CDR3 has 15 amino acids. With 8 bases clipped from V and 5 bases from J, the junction kept 12 bases outside the gene matches. The CDR3 coding sequence is TGTGCCAGCCGTCGCTGGGCGGGGGGGCATGAGACCCAGTACTTC. This encodes CASRRWAGGHETQYF.

The chain has TRBV5-1 and TRBJ2-5; D remains unclear. The CDR3 has 14 amino acids. Trimming removed 7 bases from V and 0 bases from J, with 13 bases in between. The germline gives CDR1 SGHRS, CDR2 YFSETQ. The DNA of the CDR3 is TGCGCCAGCGGACGAGGCCCCGACCAAGAGACCCAGTACTTC. Protein: CASGRGPDQETQYF. The variable domain in full, with the rest retrieved from reference TRBV5-1 and TRBJ2-5, is KAGVTQTPRYLIKTRGQQVTLSCSPISGHRSVSWYQQTPGQGLQFLFEYFSETQRNKGNFPGRFSGRQFSNSRSEMNVSTLELGDSALYLCASGRGPDQETQYFGPGTRLLVL.

The J gene is TRBJ2-3, the V gene TRBV4-1; D gene ambiguous. Trimming took 1 base from V and 4 from J, leaving 3 bases between them. CDR1 is MGHRA, CDR2 YSYEKL, per germline. The CDR3 has 12 amino acids. CDR3 region: CASSQVSDTQYF. CDR3 sequence (DNA): TGCGCCAGCAGCCAAGTGTCAGATACGCAGTATTTT.

Only a few counts were recorded for this clonotype. The rearrangement links TRBV7-2 to TRBJ2-2; D unclear. This CDR3 contains 12 residues. Per germline, CDR1 SGHTA and CDR2 FQGNSA. The V end lost 5 bases, the J end lost 8 bases, and 9 bases lay between the germline ends. CDR3 amino acids: CASSPDGGELFF. In DNA, the CDR3 is TGTGCCAGCAGCCCCGACGGGGGGGAGCTGTTTTTT. Based on the CDR3 plus reference TRBV7-2 and TRBJ2-2, the full variable domain is GAGVSQSPSNKVTEKGKDVELRCDPISGHTALYWYRQSLGQGLEFLIYFQGNSAPDKSGLPSDRFSAERTGGSVSTLTIQRTQQEDSAVYLCASSPDGGELFFGEGSRLTVL.

The J gene is TRBJ2-1, the V gene TRBV6-5, with D tentatively TRBD1 or TRBD2 (6 bases each). The length of the CDR3 is 12 residues. Germline CDR1 MNHEY, CDR2 SVGAGI. The germline V and J ends were trimmed by 4 bases and 15 bases, with 16 bases remaining between them. The CDR3 DNA follows: TGTGCCAGCAGTTCCGGGGGCGCCCGGCCGTTCTTC. Translated: CASSSGGARPFF.

This clonotype was seen a single time. A read error may be the cause here, since a much bigger clone is one base away. The limits of the CDR3 on the DNA are not certain, so only TCRdb's listed CDR3 is given. This chain links TRBV29-1 with TRBJ1-2; the table's D gene call, TRBD1, was not cross checked with the DNA. CDR1 is SQVTM, CDR2 ANQGSEA, per germline. The CDR3 has 12 residues if both end residues are counted. The CDR3 here is CSVAQGAEGYSF.

The chain joins TRBV6-2 or TRBV6-3 to TRBJ2-7, with TRBD1 matching 10 bases. J gave up 8 bases and V 9 bases, and 16 bases lay outside the gene matches. The CDR3 length is 15 residues. Germline CDR1 and CDR2: MNHEY and SVGEGT. This CDR3 reads CARGGRGTGDRKQYF. The CDR3 DNA sequence: TGTGCCAGAGGTGGGCGCGGGACAGGGGATCGGAAGCAGTACTTC.